This note documents a single T cell receptor (beta chain) sequence. The record originates from a study of blood T cell repertoires in COVID-19. Study background: Both acute and convalescent COVID-19 samples were obtained from the United States, Italy and Spain.

In the authors' workflow: Estimation of nucleated cell counts relied on the amplification of reference gene primers. Assay used: immunoSEQ multiplex PCR; TCRdb lists only in-frame clones, some missing. V, J and clone size derive from that table, while D and trimming were established from the DNA sequence. The top ten clones hold roughly 0.89% of a sample with some 110,000 clones, approximately 88% of them seen once. J lost 0 bases, V lost 0 bases, and 8 bases had no gene match. Germline V lookup: CDR1 SGHNT, CDR2 YYREEE (reference sequence). CDR3 length: 17 residues. The clonotype was recovered from a woman between 65 and 79 years old with acute or convalescent COVID-19. The chain employs TRBV5-4 and TRBJ2-7; 8 bases map to TRBD2. Material for sequencing was peripheral blood. The CDR3 spells CASSLGPSGSSSYEQYF. The DNA of the CDR3 is TGTGCCAGCAGCTTGGGGCCTAGCGGGTCAAGCTCCTACGAGCAGTACTTC.